Included here is one TCR beta chain sequence, with context. Its antigen is not identified. The CDR3 runs 15 residues. Germline V gene data show CDR1 as KGHSH and CDR2 as LQKENI. V dropped 0 bases and J dropped 6 bases, with 14 bases sitting between them. The source of the sample is a study of T cell repertoires in cytomegalovirus infection. Study-wide results and caveats: Dominating the ex vivo response were TCR beta clonotypes that were CMV-specific and HLA-C-restricted.

One entry per CDR3 protein results from TCRdb running MiXCR on the reads. In the table there are approximately 180,000 distinct CDR3 sequences, approximately 18% of which are singletons. The chain recombines TRBV18 with TRBJ1-2, with D possibly TRBD1 on 6 matching bases. The TCR was taken from a human donor in good health (CMV status not recorded). Some clones in this sample may be carry-over from other donors' samples. The sample comprised CD8+ T cells from PBMCs. The CDR3 region is CASSPPTVRGHGYTF. The CDR3 DNA reads as TGTGCCAGCTCACCACCGACAGTCCGGGGGCATGGCTACACCTTC.